The text below deals with one T cell receptor beta chain. Sequenced by immunoSEQ multiplex PCR; TCRdb stores in-frame clones only, minus some. The sample includes almost 200,000 clones, roughly 77% of them seen just once. The data belong to a study of blood T cell repertoires in COVID-19. Background on the study: From the United States, Italy and Spain came samples of acute and convalescent COVID-19.

The germline V and J ends were trimmed by 2 bases and 5 bases, with 9 bases remaining between them. This CDR3 has 13 residues. Germline CDR1 reads MNHEY; CDR2 reads SMNVEV (reference sequence). The V gene is TRBV27, the J gene TRBJ1-1; no clear D gene. The sample was peripheral blood. This receptor was taken from a woman aged 40 to 55 with COVID-19, enrolled during active disease. The CDR3 nucleotides read TGTGCCAGCAGTTTACGGGAAAGAACTGAAGCTTTCTTT. Its translation: CASSLRERTEAFF.